Listed below are T cell receptor beta chains from one sample, sequenced in a study of neurological immune-mediated disorders. A single record per CDR3 protein comes from TCRdb applying MiXCR to the 5' RACE reads. The sample contains 55,000 to 70,000 distinct CDR3 sequences, approximately 3.3% of which appear only once. Sample: PBMCs. All receptors come from a woman in her fifties or sixties with multiple sclerosis. Each CDR3 is given with its conserved first and last residue. Fields, in order: J gene, V gene, D gene, clone size, CDR3 protein, CDR3 DNA. A D gene is named only where the DNA matches it firmly. Clone size appears in some rows only: once, few, many, or a class for an expanded clone.

j_gene: TRBJ1-1
v_gene: TRBV20-1
d_gene: TRBD1
abundance: many
CDR3aa: CSAPDRGRMNTEAFF
CDR3nt: TGCAGTGCCCCGGACAGGGGTCGGATGAACACTGAAGCTTTCTTT

j_gene: TRBJ2-3
v_gene: TRBV6-2/TRBV6-3
d_gene: NA
abundance: many
CDR3aa: CASSPGGFSFWTQYF
CDR3nt: TGTGCCAGCAGCCCCGGCGGGTTTTCCTTTTGGACGCAGTATTTT

j_gene: TRBJ2-3
v_gene: TRBV11-2
d_gene: TRBD1
abundance: many
CDR3aa: CASSVDRDSTDTQYF
CDR3nt: TGTGCCAGCAGCGTTGACAGGGATAGCACAGATACGCAGTATTTT

j_gene: TRBJ2-1
v_gene: TRBV28
d_gene: NA
abundance: many
CDR3aa: CASSPSRTYNEQFF
CDR3nt: TGTGCCAGCAGTCCCTCTCGGACTTACAATGAGCAGTTCTTC

j_gene: TRBJ2-5
v_gene: TRBV20-1
d_gene: NA
abundance: few
CDR3aa: CSDHGKDQETQYF
CDR3nt: TGCAGTGACCACGGAAAGGACCAAGAGACCCAGTACTTC

j_gene: TRBJ2-7
v_gene: TRBV20-1
d_gene: TRBD2
abundance: many
CDR3aa: CSAPLAGEGYEQYF
CDR3nt: TGCAGTGCTCCGCTAGCGGGAGAGGGTTACGAGCAGTACTTC

j_gene: TRBJ2-1
v_gene: TRBV7-2
d_gene: TRBD2
abundance: many
CDR3aa: CASSSSGRAGNEQFF
CDR3nt: TGTGCCAGCAGCTCAAGCGGGAGGGCCGGCAATGAGCAGTTCTTC

j_gene: TRBJ1-4
v_gene: TRBV12-3/TRBV12-4
d_gene: NA
abundance: many
CDR3aa: CASSLRQGNEKLFF
CDR3nt: TGTGCCAGCAGTTTGCGGCAGGGGAATGAAAAACTGTTTTTT

j_gene: TRBJ1-4
v_gene: TRBV20-1
d_gene: TRBD1
abundance: many
CDR3aa: CSARDIRGPNEKLFF
CDR3nt: TGCAGTGCTAGAGATATAAGGGGGCCTAATGAAAAACTGTTTTTT

j_gene: TRBJ2-1
v_gene: TRBV7-2
d_gene: TRBD2
abundance: many
CDR3aa: CASSARGIGLAGGQRNEQFF
CDR3nt: TGTGCCAGCAGCGCCCGGGGCATCGGACTAGCGGGGGGCCAGCGGAATGAGCAGTTCTTC

j_gene: TRBJ2-1
v_gene: TRBV20-1
d_gene: TRBD2
abundance: many
CDR3aa: CSARDPGRGLETYNEQFF
CDR3nt: TGCAGTGCTAGAGATCCGGGGCGGGGGTTGGAAACCTACAATGAGCAGTTCTTC

j_gene: TRBJ1-5
v_gene: TRBV20-1
d_gene: NA
abundance: few
CDR3aa: CSANRQNSNQPQHF
CDR3nt: TGCAGTGCCAACCGCCAGAATAGCAATCAGCCCCAGCATTTT

j_gene: TRBJ2-5
v_gene: TRBV12-3/TRBV12-4
d_gene: NA
abundance: many
CDR3aa: CASSFGPVGGGDQETQYF
CDR3nt: TGTGCCAGCAGTTTTGGGCCGGTAGGAGGGGGCGACCAAGAGACCCAGTACTTC

j_gene: TRBJ2-3
v_gene: TRBV29-1
d_gene: NA
abundance: many
CDR3aa: CSVTSSSWGDTQYF
CDR3nt: TGCAGCGTAACTAGCAGTTCGTGGGGAGATACGCAGTATTTT

j_gene: TRBJ2-4
v_gene: TRBV7-2
d_gene: TRBD2
abundance: many
CDR3aa: CASSLAGASGRYIQYF
CDR3nt: TGTGCCAGCAGCTTAGCGGGTGCTAGCGGGAGATACATTCAGTACTTC

j_gene: TRBJ2-3
v_gene: TRBV20-1
d_gene: TRBD2
abundance: NA
CDR3aa: CSRSGAASTDTQYF
CDR3nt: TGCAGCAGGAGCGGGGCCGCTAGCACAGATACGCAGTATTTT

j_gene: TRBJ2-3
v_gene: TRBV5-1
d_gene: NA
abundance: many
CDR3aa: CASSPPLASTDTQYF
CDR3nt: TGCGCCAGCAGCCCCCCCCTGGCCAGCACAGATACGCAGTATTTT

j_gene: TRBJ2-7
v_gene: TRBV2
d_gene: TRBD2
abundance: many
CDR3aa: CASSDLGLANYEQYF
CDR3nt: TGTGCCAGCAGTGATTTAGGACTAGCGAACTACGAGCAGTACTTC

j_gene: TRBJ1-5
v_gene: TRBV24-1
d_gene: NA
abundance: many
CDR3aa: CATTRRGPDGKGNQPQHF
CDR3nt: TGTGCCACCACCCGCCGTGGGCCCGACGGGAAGGGCAATCAGCCCCAGCATTTT

j_gene: TRBJ2-5
v_gene: TRBV15
d_gene: NA
abundance: many
CDR3aa: CATSRGGAWETQYF
CDR3nt: TGTGCCACCAGCAGAGGGGGGGCCTGGGAGACCCAGTACTTC

j_gene: TRBJ2-3
v_gene: TRBV6-5
d_gene: NA
abundance: few
CDR3aa: CASRPRPAGTDTRYF
CDR3nt: TGTGCCAGCAGACCCCGACCAGCTGGCACAGATACGCGGTATTTT

j_gene: TRBJ2-7
v_gene: TRBV6-2/TRBV6-3
d_gene: TRBD2
abundance: many
CDR3aa: CASSYYSGRGEQYF
CDR3nt: TGTGCCAGCAGTTACTATAGCGGGAGGGGTGAGCAGTACTTC

j_gene: TRBJ2-3
v_gene: TRBV20-1
d_gene: TRBD1
abundance: many
CDR3aa: CSASSDRVTDTQYF
CDR3nt: TGCAGTGCTAGTTCGGACAGGGTAACAGATACGCAGTATTTT

j_gene: TRBJ2-3
v_gene: TRBV5-1
d_gene: TRBD2
abundance: many
CDR3aa: CASSNSGTKDTQYF
CDR3nt: TGCGCCAGCAGCAACAGCGGGACGAAAGATACGCAGTATTTT

j_gene: TRBJ1-5
v_gene: TRBV7-2
d_gene: NA
abundance: many
CDR3aa: CASSPIPWGYSNQPQHF
CDR3nt: TGTGCCAGCAGCCCTATCCCTTGGGGATACAGCAATCAGCCCCAGCATTTT

j_gene: TRBJ2-7
v_gene: TRBV5-6
d_gene: NA
abundance: many
CDR3aa: CASSLGLGRYYEQYF
CDR3nt: TGTGCCAGCAGCTTGGGTCTAGGTCGATACTACGAGCAGTACTTC

j_gene: TRBJ2-7
v_gene: TRBV4-2
d_gene: NA
abundance: many
CDR3aa: CASSQDMETNSYEQYF
CDR3nt: TGTGCCAGCAGCCAAGATATGGAGACAAACTCCTACGAGCAGTACTTC

j_gene: TRBJ2-5
v_gene: TRBV7-2
d_gene: TRBD1
abundance: many
CDR3aa: CASSQSNTGTGLETQYF
CDR3nt: TGTGCCAGCAGCCAATCTAACACCGGGACAGGCCTAGAGACCCAGTACTTC

j_gene: TRBJ2-5
v_gene: TRBV10-3
d_gene: NA
abundance: many
CDR3aa: CAISDKNRKQETQYF
CDR3nt: TGTGCCATCAGTGATAAGAACAGAAAACAAGAGACCCAGTACTTC

j_gene: TRBJ1-3
v_gene: TRBV12-3/TRBV12-4
d_gene: NA
abundance: many
CDR3aa: CASKAMDSDPSGNTIYF
CDR3nt: TGTGCCAGCAAGGCTATGGACAGCGACCCCTCTGGAAACACCATATATTTT

j_gene: TRBJ2-6
v_gene: TRBV5-1
d_gene: TRBD1
abundance: many
CDR3aa: CASSLGTGTSGANVLTF
CDR3nt: TGCGCCAGCAGCTTGGGGACAGGTACCTCTGGGGCCAACGTCCTGACTTTC

j_gene: TRBJ2-1
v_gene: TRBV5-1
d_gene: NA
abundance: many
CDR3aa: CASRTSPYSYNEQFF
CDR3nt: TGCGCCAGCAGGACCAGTCCATACTCCTACAATGAGCAGTTCTTC

j_gene: TRBJ1-1
v_gene: TRBV20-1
d_gene: TRBD1
abundance: many
CDR3aa: CSAQHNRGGTEAFF
CDR3nt: TGCAGTGCGCAGCATAACAGGGGCGGCACTGAAGCTTTCTTT

j_gene: TRBJ1-2
v_gene: TRBV11-3
d_gene: TRBD1
abundance: many
CDR3aa: CASSQGQGIADGYTF
CDR3nt: TGTGCCAGCAGCCAGGGACAGGGAATAGCAGATGGCTACACCTTC

j_gene: TRBJ2-3
v_gene: TRBV7-2
d_gene: NA
abundance: few
CDR3aa: CASSLVGQADTQYF
CDR3nt: TGTGCCAGCAGCTTGGTGGGCCAGGCAGATACGCAGTATTTT

j_gene: TRBJ2-3
v_gene: TRBV5-1
d_gene: TRBD2
abundance: many
CDR3aa: CASSSKTGTSRSTDTQYF
CDR3nt: TGCGCCAGCAGCTCAAAAACCGGGACTAGCAGGAGCACAGATACGCAGTATTTT

j_gene: TRBJ2-5
v_gene: TRBV10-3
d_gene: NA
abundance: many
CDR3aa: CAISDPNQETQYF
CDR3nt: TGTGCCATCAGTGACCCTAATCAAGAGACCCAGTACTTC

j_gene: TRBJ2-3
v_gene: TRBV7-2
d_gene: NA
abundance: few
CDR3aa: CASSRPQAPSPSTDTQYF
CDR3nt: TGTGCCAGCAGCCGTCCTCAAGCTCCGAGCCCTAGCACAGATACGCAGTATTTT

j_gene: TRBJ2-1
v_gene: TRBV12-3/TRBV12-4
d_gene: NA
abundance: many
CDR3aa: CASSYPGTVSYNEQFF
CDR3nt: TGTGCCAGCAGCTACCCCGGGACGGTCTCCTACAATGAGCAGTTCTTC

j_gene: TRBJ1-1
v_gene: TRBV5-1
d_gene: TRBD1
abundance: many
CDR3aa: CASSWGDRETEAFF
CDR3nt: TGCGCCAGCAGCTGGGGGGACAGGGAAACTGAAGCTTTCTTT

j_gene: TRBJ2-7
v_gene: TRBV7-6
d_gene: NA
abundance: many
CDR3aa: CASSTLAGGEQYF
CDR3nt: TGTGCCAGCAGCACACTAGCAGGGGGCGAGCAGTACTTC

j_gene: TRBJ2-6
v_gene: TRBV20-1
d_gene: NA
abundance: many
CDR3aa: CSLLRSGANVLTF
CDR3nt: TGCAGCTTACTACGGTCGGGGGCCAACGTCCTGACTTTC

j_gene: TRBJ1-1
v_gene: TRBV7-8
d_gene: NA
abundance: NA
CDR3aa: CASSFDTMVDTEAFF
CDR3nt: TGTGCCAGCAGCTTCGACACTATGGTGGACACTGAAGCTTTCTTT

j_gene: TRBJ1-4
v_gene: TRBV6-1
d_gene: TRBD1
abundance: many
CDR3aa: CASRPRQGREKLFF
CDR3nt: TGTGCCAGCAGACCGAGACAGGGGAGGGAAAAACTGTTTTTT

j_gene: TRBJ2-2
v_gene: TRBV5-1
d_gene: NA
abundance: many
CDR3aa: CASSLGVSNTGELFF
CDR3nt: TGCGCCAGCAGCTTGGGGGTTTCGAACACCGGGGAGCTGTTTTTT

j_gene: TRBJ1-3
v_gene: TRBV20-1
d_gene: TRBD1
abundance: many
CDR3aa: CSADDRAGNTIYF
CDR3nt: TGCAGTGCAGATGACAGGGCCGGAAACACCATATATTTT

j_gene: TRBJ2-1
v_gene: TRBV27
d_gene: TRBD1
abundance: many
CDR3aa: CASSQSRTGDNEQFF
CDR3nt: TGTGCCAGCAGTCAAAGTCGGACAGGCGACAATGAGCAGTTCTTC

j_gene: TRBJ2-3
v_gene: TRBV20-1
d_gene: NA
abundance: many
CDR3aa: CSARDSRGTDTQYF
CDR3nt: TGCAGTGCTAGAGATTCACGGGGCACAGATACGCAGTATTTT

j_gene: TRBJ2-2
v_gene: TRBV29-1
d_gene: NA
abundance: many
CDR3aa: CSTRNPGQNTGELFF
CDR3nt: TGCAGCACCAGGAACCCGGGACAGAACACCGGGGAGCTGTTTTTT

j_gene: TRBJ2-7
v_gene: TRBV5-1
d_gene: NA
abundance: many
CDR3aa: CASSLDPGHEQYF
CDR3nt: TGCGCCAGCAGCTTGGACCCAGGCCACGAGCAGTACTTC

j_gene: TRBJ1-2
v_gene: TRBV5-5
d_gene: TRBD1
abundance: many
CDR3aa: CASSPSAQGENYGYTF
CDR3nt: TGTGCCAGCAGCCCAAGTGCACAGGGGGAGAACTATGGCTACACCTTC

j_gene: TRBJ2-1
v_gene: TRBV28
d_gene: NA
abundance: many
CDR3aa: CASRLGPYNEQFF
CDR3nt: TGTGCCAGCAGACTCGGACCCTACAATGAGCAGTTCTTC

j_gene: TRBJ1-6
v_gene: TRBV5-5
d_gene: NA
abundance: NA
CDR3aa: CASSLNGNSTLNF
CDR3nt: TGTGCCAGCAGCTTGAACGGTAATTCAACCCTCAACTTT

j_gene: TRBJ1-1
v_gene: TRBV10-3
d_gene: NA
abundance: many
CDR3aa: CAIGRQGGTEAFF
CDR3nt: TGTGCCATCGGGAGGCAGGGCGGGACTGAAGCTTTCTTT

j_gene: TRBJ1-1
v_gene: TRBV20-1
d_gene: TRBD1
abundance: many
CDR3aa: CSATLTGNAEAFF
CDR3nt: TGCAGTGCTACCTTGACAGGGAACGCTGAAGCTTTCTTT

j_gene: TRBJ2-2
v_gene: TRBV6-5
d_gene: TRBD2
abundance: many
CDR3aa: CASSYEGLAAGELFF
CDR3nt: TGTGCCAGCAGTTACGAGGGACTAGCGGCGGGGGAGCTGTTTTTT